These T cell receptor beta chains were read from a single sample in a study of CD8+CD57+ T cells in acquired aplastic anemia. TCRdb re-derived calls from the reads in MiXCR, one entry per CDR3 protein. The sample holds approximately 250,000 distinct CDR3 sequences, 70% to 85% seen once. Material for sequencing was sorted CD4+, CD8+, or CD8+CD57+ T cells (not recorded which) from PBMCs. The receptors were sampled from a human donor with aplastic anemia. The CDR3 runs from the conserved cysteine through the conserved F or W. The order of the fields is D gene, J gene, clone size, V gene, CDR3 protein, CDR3 DNA. The D gene is left open where the match is weak. Only part of the rows carry a size: once, few, many, or a class if the clone is expanded.

>NA|TRBJ2-7|once|TRBV6-8
CASSCEQGKYEQYF
TGTGCCAGCAGTTGCGAGCAGGGTAAGTACGAGCAGTACTTC
>TRBD2|TRBJ2-5|NA|TRBV10-3
CAIRGSSGTGETQYF
TGTGCCATCAGAGGATCTAGCGGGACGGGTGAGACCCAGTACTTC
>NA|TRBJ1-2|NA|TRBV7-8
CASSDYSINTGGSNYGYTF
TGTGCCAGCAGCGATTACAGCATCAACACTGGAGGGTCAAACTATGGCTACACCTTC
>TRBD2|TRBJ2-1|NA|TRBV19
CASSGASGAYNEQFF
TGTGCCAGTAGTGGAGCTAGCGGAGCTTACAATGAGCAGTTCTTC
>NA|TRBJ2-1|NA|TRBV5-6
CASSLAARGGAYNEQFF
TGTGCCAGCAGCTTAGCCGCGAGGGGGGGTGCCTACAATGAGCAGTTCTTC
>TRBD1|TRBJ2-7|NA|TRBV10-2
CASGTGTGAYEQYF
TGCGCCAGTGGGACCGGGACAGGAGCCTACGAGCAGTACTTC
>NA|TRBJ1-1|NA|TRBV9
CASSVGTALYRALF
TGTGCCAGCAGCGTAGGGACAGCCCTTTATCGGGCCCTCTTT
>NA|TRBJ2-5|NA|TRBV7-9
CASSSTEAPEEQYF
TGTGCCAGCAGCTCGACAGAGGCCCCCGAGGAGCAGTACTTC
>NA|TRBJ1-6|NA|TRBV2
CASGADSAVLNTPPYF
TGTGCCAGCGGCGCGGACAGCGCCGTCTTGAACACACCCCCTTACTTT
>NA|TRBJ2-1|NA|TRBV11-1
CASSFGRRGGSDEQFF
TGTGCCAGCAGCTTTGGGAGAAGGGGGGGGAGCGATGAGCAGTTCTTC
>TRBD1|TRBJ1-5|NA|TRBV9
CASSPTRQGNPSQHF
TGTGCCAGCAGCCCAACCCGACAGGGGAATCCCAGCCAGCATTTT
>NA|TRBJ2-7|NA|TRBV7-8
CASSWGQGSHHGYYF
NA
>NA|TRBJ2-7|NA|TRBV19
CASSPRGYRMAYEQYF
TGTGCCAGTAGTCCCCGCGGGTACAGGATGGCCTACGAGCAGTACTTC
>NA|TRBJ1-1|NA|TRBV15
CASSVGSESDEAYF
TGTGCCAGCAGCGTAGGAAGCGAGTCCGACGAAGCTTACTTT
>NA|TRBJ1-2|NA|TRBV7-8
CASSPPPEWASGSYTF
TGTGCCAGCAGCCCCCCCCCGGAATGGGCTAGCGGGAGCTACACCTTC
>NA|TRBJ1-6|NA|TRBV5-4
CASSGSSYNSPLHF
TGTGCCAGCAGCGGGAGCTCCTATAATTCACCCCTCCACTTT
>TRBD1|TRBJ1-6|NA|TRBV10-3
CAIRSGTGGISPLHF
TGTGCCATCAGATCCGGGACAGGGGGTATTTCACCCCTCCACTTT
>NA|TRBJ2-7|NA|TRBV2
CASGTAGEQYF
TGTGCCAGTGGGACTGCCGGCGAGCAGTACTTC
>NA|TRBJ1-1|once|TRBV5-1
CASSYYMINNTEAFF
TGTGCCAGCAGCTATTACATGATCAACAACACTGAAGCTTTCTTT
>TRBD2|TRBJ2-3|NA|TRBV9
CASGLAGDIQYFYF
TGTGCCAGCGGCTTAGCGGGGGACATTCAGTACTTCTATTTT
>NA|TRBJ2-1|NA|TRBV7-8
CASSFAGIPDTQF
TGTGCCAGCAGCTTTGCGGGGATCCCCGATACGCAGTTT
>NA|TRBJ2-5|NA|TRBV7-3
CASSLARQDPYF
TGTGCCAGCAGCTTGGCTAGGCAAGACCCGTACTTC
>NA|TRBJ2-5|NA|TRBV7-3
CATSRGSEHQSQYF
TGTGCCACCAGCAGAGGTAGCGAGCACCAGTCCCAGTACTTC
>NA|TRBJ2-3|NA|TRBV9
CASSVQGGASTDTQYF
TGTGCCAGCAGCGTCCAGGGCGGGGCAAGCACAGATACGCAGTATTTT
>NA|TRBJ2-2|once|TRBV10-1
CASSPSGDGTGELFF
TGCGCCAGCAGTCCATCAGGGGATGGCACCGGGGAGCTGTTTTTT
>TRBD1|TRBJ2-1|many|TRBV10-3
CAIGQGYNEQFF
TGTGCCATCGGACAGGGCTACAATGAGCAGTTCTTC
>TRBD2|TRBJ2-1|few|TRBV25-1
CASALAGAYNEQFF
TGTGCCAGCGCACTAGCGGGAGCTTACAATGAGCAGTTCTTC
>NA|TRBJ1-5|NA|TRBV7-4
CASSLPGGQDTHF
TGTGCCAGCAGTTTGCCGGGGGGTCAGGACACGCATTTT
>NA|TRBJ1-5|NA|TRBV7-9
CASGDNRTDTQHF
TGTGCCAGCGGCGACAACAGAACAGATACGCAGCATTTT
>TRBD1|TRBJ1-6|NA|TRBV9
CASSGTHRGTNSPLHF
TGTGCCAGCAGCGGGACCCACAGGGGCACGAATTCACCCCTCCACTTT
>TRBD1|TRBJ1-1|NA|TRBV2
CASGEGGTDTPYFFF
TGTGCCAGCGGCGAAGGGGGCACAGATACGCCGTATTTTTTCTTT
>TRBD1|TRBJ2-3|once|TRBV5-1
CASSSEGATKQYF
TGTGCCAGCAGCTCCGAGGGGGCAACTAAGCAGTATTTT